This T cell receptor (beta chain) was recorded in a study of response to subunit inactivated influenza vaccine. There are 16 residues in the CDR3. Trimming cost V 1 base and J 4 bases; bases outside gene matches: 9. The germline CDR1 and CDR2 sequences are SEHNR and FQNEAQ (reference sequence). A single record per CDR3 protein comes from TCRdb applying MiXCR to the RT-PCR reads. The sample has 600,000 to 850,000 distinct CDR3 sequences; 14% are singletons. This receptor was taken from a man aged 45 to 65 who received an inactivated influenza vaccine. The chain joins TRBV7-9 to TRBJ2-5, with 7 bases aligning to TRBD1. This specimen consisted of PBMCs from blood, obtained roughly 2 weeks before vaccination. This chain's CDR3 is CASSLEGAPMVETQYF. The CDR3 DNA follows: TGTGCCAGCAGCTTAGAGGGGGCGCCGATGGTAGAGACCCAGTACTTC.